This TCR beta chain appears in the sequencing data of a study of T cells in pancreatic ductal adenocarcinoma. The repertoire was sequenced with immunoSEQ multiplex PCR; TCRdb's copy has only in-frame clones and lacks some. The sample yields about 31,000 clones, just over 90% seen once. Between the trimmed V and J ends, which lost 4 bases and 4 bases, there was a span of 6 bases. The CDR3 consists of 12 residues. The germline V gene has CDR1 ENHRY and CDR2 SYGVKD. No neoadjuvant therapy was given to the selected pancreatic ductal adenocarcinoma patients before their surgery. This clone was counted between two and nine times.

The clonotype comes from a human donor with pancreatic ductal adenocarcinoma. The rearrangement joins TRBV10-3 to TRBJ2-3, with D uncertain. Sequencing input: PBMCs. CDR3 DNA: TGTGCCATCAGTGGCCCCTCAGATACGCAGTATTTT. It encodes CAISGPSDTQYF.